The 2 T cell receptor delta chains listed next were all sequenced from one sample in a study of gammadelta T cells in human blood. TCRdb made new clone calls on the RT-PCR reads using CATT. The sample holds just over 1,000 delta-chain clones, more than 25% seen once. Sequencing was done on a sample of Vgamma9Vdelta2 gamma-delta T cells from adult blood. These receptors all stem from a human donor.

Details on this clone: This likely traces to a read error, being one base from a far larger clone. The chain uses TRDV2 and TRDJ3; the D is unclear. Matching the DNA to germline supplied the J gene, which TCRdb does not give. V shed 1 base and J shed 0 bases, with 21 bases lying between them. CDR3 size: 21 residues. Germline V gene lookup returns CDR1 GEAIGNYY and CDR2 EKD. Here the CDR3 reads CACDTAGQGPRHSWDTRQMFF. The CDR3 DNA sequence: TGTGCCTGTGACACGGCCGGACAGGGGCCCCGACACTCCTGGGACACCCGACAGATGTTTTTC.

In its sample, this clone is large. The chain carries TRDV2 and TRDJ1, with 11 bases fitting TRDD3. CDR3 length: 19 residues. V was pared by 3 bases and J by 3 bases, with 17 bases of the junction left unmatched. Germline V gene data show CDR1 as GEAIGNYY and CDR2 as EKD. The CDR3 bases are TGTGCCTGTGACGGATTAACACGTGGGGGATACGGGGGGCCCGATAAACTCATCTTT. Protein sequence: CACDGLTRGGYGGPDKLIF.